The 20 T cell receptor beta chains listed next were all sequenced from one sample in a study of T cells expressing NK-cell markers. TCRdb derives one entry per CDR3 protein from the 5' RACE reads, leaving out DNA. There are around 550,000 distinct CDR3 sequences in the sample, with approximately 4% held by the top ten. Sequencing was performed on blood T cells: a sorted CD56 or NKG2C T cell subset, CD4+ or CD8+ T cells, or bulk PBMC T cells (not recorded which). The origin of the receptors is a man aged 18 to 30 in good health.

The chain has TRBV28 and TRBJ1-2. This CDR3 comprises 14 residues. Germline V gene lookup returns CDR1 MDHEN and CDR2 SYDVKM. The CDR3 protein is CASSFGDIGYGYTF.

The CDR3 here is CASSLYGTSGGGEFF. The V and J genes are TRBV5-4 and TRBJ2-1; TCRdb returns TRBD2, unconfirmable since there is no DNA. CDR1 and CDR2 from the germline V gene are SGHNT and YYREEE (reference sequence). The CDR3 contains 15 residues.

The chain joins TRBV7-9 to TRBJ2-7; the D gene TCRdb calls, TRBD1, cannot be checked with no DNA. Germline V CDR1 and CDR2: SEHNR, FQNEAQ (reference sequence). CDR3 length: 14 residues. CDR3 residues: CASSKGTDGYEQYF.

This chain joins TRBV10-3 and TRBJ1-2. The germline gives CDR1 ENHRY, CDR2 SYGVKD. CDR3 size: 13 residues. The CDR3 reads CAIMGTAQGGYTF.

The genes are TRBV20-1 and TRBJ1-6. Germline V gene sequence: CDR1 DFQATT, CDR2 SNEGSKA (reference sequence). CDR3 length equals 13 residues. The CDR3 loop is CSAGELAGSPLHF.

The rearrangement joins TRBV7-7 to TRBJ2-3. The V gene's germline CDR1 is SSHAT and CDR2 FNYEAQ (reference sequence). This CDR3 spans 14 amino acids. CDR3 sequence reads: CASSPLAGTDTQYF.

The gene calls are TRBV20-1 and TRBJ1-2. The length of the CDR3 is 12 residues. CDR1 is DFQATT, CDR2 SNEGSKA, per germline (reference sequence). The chain's CDR3 is CSASGQAGGYTF.

V gene TRBV6-6 combines with J gene TRBJ2-1. The length of the CDR3 is 12 residues. Germline-derived CDR1 and CDR2 are MNHNY and SVGAGI (reference sequence). CDR3 amino acids: CASSTSTHEQFF.

The gene calls are TRBV4-3 and TRBJ1-6. The CDR3 is 16 amino acids. Germline assignment: CDR1 LGHNA and CDR2 YSLEER. The CDR3 spells CASSQEESSYNSPLHF.

J is TRBJ2-3 and V is TRBV5-1; no DNA is available, so the TRBD2 call from TCRdb remains unchecked. The V gene's germline CDR1 is SGHRS and CDR2 YFSETQ. The CDR3 is made up of 17 amino acids. The CDR3 sequence is CASSLSTSEGFSDTQYF.

The V and J genes are TRBV6-2 or TRBV6-3 and TRBJ2-5; the D call of TRBD2 rests on TCRdb alone, since no DNA is present to check it. The CDR3 spans 16 residues. Germline CDR1 MNHEY, CDR2 SVGEGT. CDR3 in amino acids: CASSYTSGSPQETQYF.

This chain joins TRBV29-1 and TRBJ2-3. Germline V gene sequence: CDR1 SQVTM, CDR2 ANQGSEA. This CDR3 region has 11 residues. The CDR3 sequence: CSVEGLHTQYF.

The chain links TRBV20-1 to TRBJ2-7; lacking DNA, the TRBD1 call made by TCRdb goes unchecked. CDR3 length: 13 residues. Germline V lookup: CDR1 DFQATT, CDR2 SNEGSKA (reference sequence). This chain's CDR3 is CSAQDDRRYEQYF.

The gene calls are TRBV14 and TRBJ2-2; checking the TCRdb D call of TRBD2 is not possible without DNA. This CDR3 has 17 amino acids. Germline V gene data show CDR1 as SGHDN and CDR2 as FVKESK. The CDR3 sequence is CASSQVVSGRNTGELFF.

This chain uses TRBV15 with TRBJ2-5; TCRdb's assignment of TRBD1 cannot be checked, as there is no DNA. CDR1 and CDR2 from the germline V gene are LNHNV and YYDKDF (reference sequence). The CDR3 sequence is 17 residues long. The CDR3 protein is CATSRGSTGPYQETQYF.

The chain carries TRBV15 and TRBJ1-1; absent DNA, TCRdb's TRBD1 call cannot be checked. Germline V gives CDR1 LNHNV, CDR2 YYDKDF (reference sequence). The CDR3 runs to 18 residues. CDR3: CATSRALLPGQGGAEAFF.

The V gene is TRBV7-9, the J gene TRBJ2-7; no DNA is available, so the TRBD1 call from TCRdb remains unchecked. Germline V lookup: CDR1 SEHNR, CDR2 FQNEAQ (reference sequence). The CDR3 runs 15 residues. The CDR3 loop is CASSPWTGDHYEQYF.

The chain combines TRBV19 with TRBJ2-1; TCRdb proposes TRBD1, but this gene call is untestable without DNA. This CDR3 contains 14 residues. Germline assignment: CDR1 LNHDA and CDR2 SQIVND (reference sequence). The CDR3 sequence: CASSIGLGGREQFF.

The V call is TRBV2, the J call TRBJ2-7; TCRdb gives TRBD1 as the D gene, but with no DNA this cannot be confirmed. The CDR3 covers 14 residues. Germline V gene sequence: CDR1 SNHLY, CDR2 FYNNEI. This chain's CDR3 is CASMDRSNLYEQYF.

V gene TRBV24-1 combines with J gene TRBJ2-1; checking the TCRdb D call of TRBD2 is not possible without DNA. CDR3 length: 15 residues. CDR1 and CDR2 from the germline V gene are KGHDR and SFDVKD. CDR3 in amino acids: CATSVGLGGYNEQFF.